These 30 T cell receptor beta chains were sequenced from one sample in a study of shared clonotypes between healthy human individuals. Data came from immunoSEQ multiplex PCR; TCRdb stores just in-frame clones and leaves some out. The sample lists more than 2 million clones; more than 90% were seen once. Sequenced: naive CD4+ T cells sorted from blood. Subset of the sample: CD45RA+ positively selected. The receptors shown here come from a man in his late teens or twenties in good health.

The CDR3 sequence: CASNPSGGNTGELFF. For the CDR3, the DNA is TGTGCCAGCAATCCTAGCGGGGGGAACACCGGGGAGCTGTTTTTT. The V gene is TRBV6-5, the J gene TRBJ2-2, with 10 bases identical to TRBD2. J lost 1 base, V lost 7 bases, and 3 bases had no gene match. The length of the CDR3 is 15 residues. Germline-derived CDR1 and CDR2 are MNHEY and SVGAGI.

This clone was seen once. Within the sample, other DNA sequences also encode this same CDR3. This sequence joins TRBV6-4 and TRBJ2-3; D is undetermined. V lost 2 bases and J 0 bases, leaving 3 bases between the germline ends. The CDR3 is 13 residues long. Per germline, CDR1 MRHNA and CDR2 SNTAGT. As DNA, the CDR3 is TGTGCCAGCAGTGACGGAAGCACAGATACGCAGTATTTT. It yields the protein CASSDGSTDTQYF.

Only a few counts were recorded for this clone. The chain is built from TRBV30 and TRBJ2-7; 12 bases map to TRBD2. V lost 2 bases and J lost 2; bases outside the gene matches: 7. Looked up from germline, CDR1 is GTSNPN and CDR2 is SVGIG (reference sequence). The CDR3 sequence is 16 residues long. The CDR3 DNA is TGTGCCTGGAGTCAGACTAGCGGGAGACCCACCTACGAGCAGTACTTC. It yields the protein CAWSQTSGRPTYEQYF.

This clone was found once. J is TRBJ1-2 and V is TRBV18; D is perhaps TRBD1 (6 bases). The CDR3 contains 17 residues. Per germline, CDR1 KGHSH and CDR2 LQKENI. V was cut by 2 bases and J by 8 bases, with 24 bases left in between. The CDR3 loop reads CASSPTSGRGAPLGYTF. CDR3 DNA sequence: TGTGCCAGCTCACCAACTTCGGGCAGGGGCGCTCCGCTAGGCTACACCTTC.

With respect to this clone: The sample contains more than one DNA sequence encoding this CDR3. The chain is built from TRBV30 and TRBJ1-1, with D tentatively TRBD1 (6 bases). From germline, CDR1 is GTSNPN and CDR2 SVGIG (reference sequence). This CDR3 is 12 amino acids long. The V and J ends lost 3 bases and 5 bases respectively, with 10 bases between them. CDR3 in amino acids: CAWSRGGTEAFF. The CDR3 DNA sequence: TGTGCCTGGAGCCGAGGGGGAACTGAAGCTTTCTTT.

This chain connects TRBV19 to TRBJ1-1; D unclear. V gave up 5 bases and J gave up 1 base, with 14 bases separating them. The germline CDR1 and CDR2 sequences are LNHDA and SQIVND (reference sequence). This CDR3 has 15 amino acids. The CDR3 DNA reads as TGTGCCAGTAGTTCGAGAGGCTTGGGGAACACTGAAGCTTTCTTT. It encodes CASSSRGLGNTEAFF.

The chain has TRBV5-7 and TRBJ2-5; 7 positions match TRBD1. TRBV5-7 is flagged as an ORF with uncertain function. With 5 bases clipped from V and 5 bases from J, the junction kept 15 bases outside the gene matches. This CDR3 is 16 amino acids long. The DNA for the CDR3 is TGTGCCAGCAGGTGGATCCGGGACAGAGGACGGGAGACCCAGTACTTC. It encodes CASRWIRDRGRETQYF.

The V gene is TRBV2, the J gene TRBJ1-1; 7 bases agree with TRBD1. This CDR3 is 13 amino acids long. CDR1 and CDR2 (germline): SNHLY, FYNNEI. With V trimmed by 9 bases and J by 5 bases, 9 bases remained unmatched. CDR3 region: CARAKTGVTEAFF. DNA for the CDR3: TGTGCCAGGGCAAAAACAGGGGTGACTGAAGCTTTCTTT.

This sequence joins TRBV4-1 and TRBJ2-6; TRBD1 agrees at 11 bases. After removal of 0 bases from V and 4 bases from J, the junction contained 8 bases not matched to a gene. This CDR3 has 19 amino acids. CDR1 is MGHRA and CDR2 is YSYEKL in the germline V gene. The CDR3 bases are TGCGCCAGCAGCCAAGATTGGAGGGACAGGGGGTACGGGGCCAACGTCCTGACTTTC. Protein sequence: CASSQDWRDRGYGANVLTF.

The CDR3 DNA follows: TGTGCCAGCAGCCGCCAGAGCCTAGCCGGCCTCGTCTACAATGAGCAGTTCTTC. Protein sequence: CASSRQSLAGLVYNEQFF. The chain has TRBV7-9 and TRBJ2-1; a weak D match, TRBD2 (5 bases). The V gene's germline CDR1 is SEHNR and CDR2 FQNEAQ (reference sequence). The CDR3 has 18 amino acids. Trimming removed 5 bases from V and 3 bases from J, with 23 bases in between. The whole variable domain, filled in from reference TRBV7-9 and TRBJ2-1, reads DTGVSQNPRHKITKRGQNVTFRCDPISEHNRLYWYRQTLGQGPEFLTYFQNEAQLEKSRLLSDRFSAERPKGSFSTLEIQRTEQGDSAMYLCASSRQSLAGLVYNEQFFGPGTRLTVL.

This clone was detected only once. The chain carries TRBV9 and TRBJ2-5; a weak D match, TRBD2 (6 bases). The germline V gene has CDR1 SGDLS and CDR2 YYNGEE. This CDR3 region has 14 residues. V was clipped by 0 bases and J by 4 bases, with 10 bases between them. In DNA, the CDR3 is TGTGCCAGCAGCGTAGATAGCGGTTCAGAGACCCAGTACTTC. Its translation is CASSVDSGSETQYF.

This clone was picked up a small number of times. The sample contains more than one DNA sequence encoding this CDR3. The chain employs TRBV28 and TRBJ1-5; D remains ambiguous. Trimming cost V 1 base and J 6 bases, with 4 bases left between them. Germline CDR1 and CDR2: MDHEN and SYDVKM. CDR3 length: 12 residues. The CDR3, as DNA: TGTGCCAGCAGTTTATTAAGTCAGCCCCAGCATTTT. Residues: CASSLLSQPQHF.

With respect to this clone: Different DNA sequences within this sample yield the same CDR3. The chain uses TRBV7-2 and TRBJ1-3; D is undetermined. The CDR3 runs to 15 residues. CDR1 and CDR2 from the germline V gene are SGHTA and FQGNSA. Between the trimmed V and J ends, which lost 1 base and 0 bases, there was a span of 7 bases. In DNA form, the CDR3 reads TGTGCCAGCAGCTTAGAGGGAAGCTCTGGAAACACCATATATTTT. Translation: CASSLEGSSGNTIYF.

This clone was counted a single time. The chain links TRBV28 to TRBJ1-5; weak D call: TRBD1 (5 bases). There are 13 residues in the CDR3. Between the trimmed V and J ends, which lost 6 bases and 4 bases, there was a span of 10 bases. From germline, CDR1 is MDHEN and CDR2 SYDVKM. This CDR3 is CASRRGGNQPQHF. CDR3 in DNA: TGTGCCAGCAGGAGGGGAGGAAATCAGCCCCAGCATTTT.

The V call is TRBV6-5, the J call TRBJ1-6; TRBD1 is a possible D gene (6 bases). Germline V gene sequence: CDR1 MNHEY, CDR2 SVGAGI. CDR3 length: 15 amino acids. Trimming took 6 bases from V and 8 from J, leaving 17 bases between them. The CDR3 DNA is TGTGCCAGCAGAACTGGACAGACCCGCGATTCACCCCTCCACTTT. This codes for CASRTGQTRDSPLHF.

The chain employs TRBV30 and TRBJ2-5; D is undetermined. This CDR3 comprises 11 residues. V was shortened by 5 bases and J by 5 bases, with 9 bases between the two germline ends. Germline CDR1 reads GTSNPN; CDR2 reads SVGIG (reference sequence). The CDR3 coding sequence is TGTGCCTGGCGCGCGTCCGAGACCCAGTACTTC. Its translation: CAWRASETQYF.

The V and J genes are TRBV4-2 and TRBJ2-5, with D perhaps matching TRBD2 (7 bases). The germline CDR1 and CDR2 sequences are LGHNA and YNFKEQ. The CDR3 is 14 residues long. V lost 2 bases and J lost 4, with 11 bases in between. The DNA of the CDR3 is TGTGCCAGCAGCCAATCGGGGGGCTCAGAGACCCAGTACTTC. Residues: CASSQSGGSETQYF.

This clone was recorded only once. The CDR3 bases are TGTGCCAGCAGCCCGGACAGGGGCCGCAACAATGAGCAGTTCTTC. This codes for CASSPDRGRNNEQFF. The chain uses TRBV5-6 and TRBJ2-1; 9 bases match TRBD1. Germline CDR1 and CDR2: SGHDT and YYEEEE. This CDR3 comprises 15 residues. V was clipped by 4 bases and J by 5 bases; unmatched bases: 7.

This clone was counted a single time. The chain links TRBV6-6 to TRBJ2-1; TRBD1 matches 12 bases. V lost 2 bases, J lost 10 bases, and 6 bases stayed unmatched. Germline-derived CDR1 and CDR2 are MNHNY and SVGAGI (reference sequence). This CDR3 contains 15 residues. This CDR3 reads CASSYGGTGGVEQFF. The CDR3 DNA reads TGTGCCAGCAGTTACGGCGGGACAGGGGGCGTGGAGCAGTTCTTC.

The chain has TRBV5-4 and TRBJ2-7, with 8 nucleotides matching TRBD1. V lost 4 bases, J lost 3 bases, and 6 bases stayed unmatched. The germline gives CDR1 SGHNT, CDR2 YYREEE (reference sequence). The length of the CDR3 is 14 residues. The chain's CDR3 is CASSRTGIGYEQYF. The CDR3 nucleotides read TGTGCCAGCAGCCGGACAGGGATCGGCTACGAGCAGTACTTC.

V usage is TRBV7-2 and J usage is TRBJ1-2; TRBD1 might be the D (5 bases). The CDR3 runs to 15 residues. Looked up from germline, CDR1 is SGHTA and CDR2 is FQGNSA. V lost 1 base, J lost 4 bases, and 13 bases lay in between. DNA for the CDR3: TGTGCCAGCAGCTTAGTCGGGCAGGGAGGCTATGGCTACACCTTC. This encodes CASSLVGQGGYGYTF.

CDR3 bases: TGTGCCAGCAGCCAGAAAAATGAGCAGTTCTTC. It yields the protein CASSQKNEQFF. This chain connects TRBV6-1 to TRBJ2-1; no clear D gene. The CDR3 contains 11 residues. The V and J ends lost 6 bases and 7 bases respectively, with 7 bases between them. Germline V gene data show CDR1 as MNHNS and CDR2 as SASEGT.

The chain couples TRBV6-5 to TRBJ2-4; 14 bases align to TRBD2. The J segment lost 4 bases and the V segment lost 5 bases, leaving 1 base of the junction unmatched. CDR1 is MNHEY, CDR2 SVGAGI, per germline. This CDR3 has 15 amino acids. The CDR3 sequence: CASSGTSGGKNIQYF. The DNA for the CDR3 is TGTGCCAGCAGTGGGACTAGCGGGGGAAAAAACATTCAGTACTTC.

The chain is built from TRBV5-4 and TRBJ1-2; 10 positions match TRBD1. The CDR3 loop spans 16 amino acids. Germline loops: CDR1 SGHNT, CDR2 YYREEE (reference sequence). After removal of 4 bases from V and 8 bases from J, the junction contained 14 bases not matched to a gene. The CDR3 here is CASSDTYRDRGDGYTF. DNA of the CDR3: TGTGCCAGCAGCGACACATACCGGGACAGGGGAGACGGCTACACCTTC.

The chain joins TRBV7-2 to TRBJ2-3; TRBD1 is a possible D gene (5 bases). The CDR3 has 17 amino acids. V lost 2 bases and J lost 0, with 15 bases in between. Germline values: CDR1 SGHTA, CDR2 FQGNSA. CDR3 amino acids: CASSLSRWGSSTDTQYF. The CDR3, as DNA: TGTGCCAGCAGCTTATCTCGTTGGGGCTCTAGCACAGATACGCAGTATTTT.

This sequence joins TRBV2 and TRBJ2-1; 7 positions agree with TRBD2. This CDR3 region has 12 residues. V lost 4 bases and J lost 10; bases outside the gene matches: 4. CDR1 is SNHLY and CDR2 is FYNNEI in the germline V gene. The CDR3 here is CASSALAREQFF. The CDR3 region has the DNA TGTGCCAGCAGTGCACTAGCGAGGGAGCAGTTCTTC.

V usage is TRBV30 and J usage is TRBJ1-5, with a possible D match to TRBD1 (6 bases). CDR1 GTSNPN and CDR2 SVGIG come from the germline V gene (reference sequence). V lost 2 bases and J 6 bases, leaving 20 bases between the germline ends. The CDR3 runs 16 residues. CDR3 nucleotide sequence: TGTGCCTGGAGTCTTGGACAGTTATCCGACGGTCAGCCCCAGCATTTT. Protein product: CAWSLGQLSDGQPQHF.

Regarding this clone: This CDR3 is also generated by other DNA sequences in the sample. The chain is built from TRBV7-2 and TRBJ2-7, with D unresolved. Germline V gives CDR1 SGHTA, CDR2 FQGNSA. V gave up 1 base and J gave up 2 bases, with 6 bases separating them. CDR3 size: 13 residues. The CDR3 region is CASSLVATYEQYF. The CDR3 nucleotides are TGTGCCAGCAGCTTAGTAGCCACCTACGAGCAGTACTTC.

The V gene is TRBV29-1, the J gene TRBJ2-7; D is perhaps TRBD1 (5 bases). Germline V gives CDR1 SQVTM, CDR2 ANQGSEA. The CDR3 loop spans 13 amino acids. Deletions cut 4 bases from V and 0 bases from J, with 10 bases between. The CDR3 is CSVGDRTSYEQYF. The CDR3 coding sequence is TGCAGCGTTGGTGACAGAACCTCCTACGAGCAGTACTTC.

The chain uses TRBV4-2 and TRBJ2-7; the match to TRBD2 covers 7 bases. The CDR3 contains 16 residues. J was trimmed by 3 bases and V by 5 bases; bases with no gene match: 13. Germline CDR1 is LGHNA and CDR2 is YNFKEQ. The CDR3 spells CASSGNVASGNYEQYF. For the CDR3, the DNA is TGTGCCAGCAGCGGGAACGTGGCTAGCGGAAACTACGAGCAGTACTTC.